This TCR beta chain came from a study of patients and donors after allogeneic stem cell transplantation. TCRdb independently ran MiXCR on the RT-PCR reads; one entry per CDR3 protein. Among hundreds of thousands of distinct CDR3 sequences listed, approximately 16% were seen once. Losses at the gene ends were 10 bases for V and 4 bases for J; bases not matched to a gene: 6. CDR1 is LNHDA and CDR2 is SQIVND in the germline V gene (reference sequence). This CDR3 region has 14 residues. The V gene is TRBV19, the J gene TRBJ2-1; the match to TRBD2 covers 11 bases. Sequencing used blood, either unsorted or a sorted T cell fraction (not recorded which). This TCR came from a human donor who was either an allogeneic HSCT recipient or a stem cell or donor lymphocyte infusion donor (not recorded which). It is not recorded whose cells these are; they may come from a transplant donor. The CDR3 DNA reads TGTGCCACCCGTAGCGGGAGGGGTTACAATGAGCAGTTCTTC. Protein product: CATRSGRGYNEQFF.